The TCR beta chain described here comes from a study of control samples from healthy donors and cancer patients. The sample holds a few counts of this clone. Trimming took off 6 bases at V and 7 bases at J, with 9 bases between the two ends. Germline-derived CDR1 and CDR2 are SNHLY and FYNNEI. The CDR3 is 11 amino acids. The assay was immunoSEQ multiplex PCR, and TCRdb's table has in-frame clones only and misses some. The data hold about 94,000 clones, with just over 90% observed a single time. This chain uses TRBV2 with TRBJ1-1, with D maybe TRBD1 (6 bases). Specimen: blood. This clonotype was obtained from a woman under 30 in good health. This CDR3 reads CASRGALEAFF. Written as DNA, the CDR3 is TGTGCCAGCAGGGGGGCACTTGAAGCTTTCTTT. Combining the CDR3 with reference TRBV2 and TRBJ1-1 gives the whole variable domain EPEVTQTPSHQVTQMGQEVILRCVPISNHLYFYWYRQILGQKVEFLVSFYNNEISEKSEIFDDQFSVERPDGSNFTLKIRSTKLEDSAMYFCASRGALEAFFGQGTRLTVV.